This TCR beta chain came from a study of blood T cell repertoires in COVID-19. Study overall: The study drew acute and convalescent COVID-19 samples from the United States, Italy and Spain.

Original handling: Cell counts per sample came from amplifying reference gene primers. The data were produced by immunoSEQ multiplex PCR, yet TCRdb's version contains in-frame clones alone and is incomplete. The DNA was the basis for D and trimming; V, J and clone size are from that table. The data show 220,000 or so clones, 90% to 95% seen once. CDR3 length: 14 residues. Germline CDR1 and CDR2: SGHDT and YYEEEE. Between the trimmed V and J ends, which lost 2 bases and 1 base, there was a span of 9 bases. The sample comprised peripheral blood. The chain links TRBV5-6 to TRBJ1-2; no clear D. The TCR was taken from a man aged 55 to 70 with COVID-19, enrolled during active disease. The CDR3 DNA is TGTGCCAGCAGCTTCGGGGTTGGTAACTATGGCTACACCTTC. Translated, it gives CASSFGVGNYGYTF.